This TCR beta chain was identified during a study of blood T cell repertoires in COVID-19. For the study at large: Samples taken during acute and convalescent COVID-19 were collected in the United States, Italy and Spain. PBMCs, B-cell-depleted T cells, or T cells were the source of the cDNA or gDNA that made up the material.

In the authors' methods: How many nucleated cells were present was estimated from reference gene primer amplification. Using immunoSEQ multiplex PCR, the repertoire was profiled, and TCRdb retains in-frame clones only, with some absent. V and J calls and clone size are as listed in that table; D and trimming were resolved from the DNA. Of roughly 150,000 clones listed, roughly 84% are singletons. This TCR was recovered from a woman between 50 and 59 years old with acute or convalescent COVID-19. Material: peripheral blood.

CDR3 loop: CASSLFDRSQPQHF. CDR3 bases: TGTGCCAGCAGCTTATTCGATAGGAGTCAGCCCCAGCATTTT. V gene TRBV7-2 combines with J gene TRBJ1-5; D gene ambiguous. The CDR3 is 14 amino acids. V was shortened by 2 bases and J by 6 bases, with 11 bases between the two germline ends. Germline CDR1 is SGHTA and CDR2 is FQGNSA.